The rows below give T cell receptor beta chains drawn from one sample of a study of beta chain features in type 1 diabetes. Generated by immunoSEQ multiplex PCR, the TCRdb table keeps only in-frame clones and is missing some. The profile shows under 95,000 clones, about a third of them singletons. The sequenced sample consisted of stem cell memory CD4+ T cells from blood. These receptors were collected from a woman aged 18-30 years in good health. CDR3s include the opening cysteine and the closing phenylalanine or tryptophan. The order of the fields is V gene, D gene, J gene, clone size, CDR3 protein, CDR3 DNA. The D gene is left open where the match is weak. Clone sizes are given selectively: once, few, many, or a class where the clone is expanded.

v_call: TRBV30; d_call: -; j_call: TRBJ2-2; clone_size: -; cdr3_aa: CAWKQGTNTGELFF; cdr3_nt: TGTGCCTGGAAGCAGGGGACGAACACCGGGGAGCTGTTTTTT
v_call: TRBV10-3; d_call: -; j_call: TRBJ2-5; clone_size: -; cdr3_aa: CAISPGETQYF; cdr3_nt: TGTGCCATCAGCCCCGGAGAGACCCAGTACTTC
v_call: TRBV7-2; d_call: -; j_call: TRBJ2-3; clone_size: -; cdr3_aa: CASSSPAHQGDTQYF; cdr3_nt: TGTGCCAGCAGTTCCCCGGCGCACCAGGGAGATACGCAGTATTTT
v_call: TRBV11-3; d_call: -; j_call: TRBJ2-7; clone_size: -; cdr3_aa: CASSYGLYEQYF; cdr3_nt: TGTGCCAGCAGTTACGGACTATACGAGCAGTACTTC
v_call: TRBV14; d_call: TRBD1; j_call: TRBJ1-2; clone_size: -; cdr3_aa: CASSLRGPSDGYTF; cdr3_nt: TGTGCCAGCAGTCTAAGGGGGCCTTCTGACGGCTACACCTTC
v_call: TRBV7-2; d_call: -; j_call: TRBJ2-3; clone_size: few; cdr3_aa: CASSPTWARTDTQYF; cdr3_nt: TGTGCCAGCAGCCCGACGTGGGCCCGGACAGATACGCAGTATTTT
v_call: TRBV29-1; d_call: -; j_call: TRBJ1-1; clone_size: few; cdr3_aa: CSVVQTFEAFF; cdr3_nt: TGCAGCGTTGTACAGACGTTTGAAGCTTTCTTT
v_call: TRBV18; d_call: TRBD1; j_call: TRBJ1-2; clone_size: few; cdr3_aa: CASSPPSILTGGHYGYTF; cdr3_nt: TGTGCCAGCTCACCACCATCGATATTGACAGGGGGTCATTATGGCTACACCTTC
v_call: TRBV18; d_call: TRBD1; j_call: TRBJ1-4; clone_size: once; cdr3_aa: CASSDRESEKLFF; cdr3_nt: TGTGCCAGCTCAGACAGGGAAAGCGAAAAACTGTTTTTT
v_call: TRBV14; d_call: TRBD1; j_call: TRBJ1-4; clone_size: -; cdr3_aa: CASSQDQGQGSNEKLFF; cdr3_nt: TGTGCCAGCAGCCAAGATCAAGGACAGGGTTCTAATGAAAAACTGTTTTTT
v_call: TRBV30; d_call: -; j_call: TRBJ1-3; clone_size: -; cdr3_aa: CAWSRWDIGNTIYF; cdr3_nt: TGTGCCTGGAGCCGTTGGGACATCGGAAACACCATATATTTT
v_call: TRBV5-1; d_call: TRBD1; j_call: TRBJ1-1; clone_size: -; cdr3_aa: CASSRTGGTEAFF; cdr3_nt: TGCGCCAGCAGCAGGACAGGGGGCACTGAAGCTTTCTTT
v_call: TRBV6-1; d_call: -; j_call: TRBJ1-1; clone_size: -; cdr3_aa: CASSELWGDTEAFF; cdr3_nt: TGTGCCAGCAGTGAATTGTGGGGGGATACTGAAGCTTTCTTT
v_call: TRBV27; d_call: -; j_call: TRBJ1-5; clone_size: -; cdr3_aa: CASSKRGLSNQPQHF; cdr3_nt: TGTGCCAGCAGTAAGAGGGGGTTAAGCAATCAGCCCCAGCATTTT
v_call: TRBV5-1; d_call: TRBD2; j_call: TRBJ2-2; clone_size: -; cdr3_aa: CASSPRLAGGTGELFF; cdr3_nt: TGCGCCAGCAGCCCCCGACTAGCGGGAGGAACCGGGGAGCTGTTTTTT
v_call: TRBV6-6; d_call: TRBD1; j_call: TRBJ1-6; clone_size: few; cdr3_aa: CASSYPMGQPNSPLHF; cdr3_nt: TGTGCCAGCAGTTACCCAATGGGACAGCCCAATTCACCCCTCCACTTT
v_call: TRBV21-1; d_call: -; j_call: TRBJ2-1; clone_size: -; cdr3_aa: CASSTGTSAYNEQFF; cdr3_nt: TGTGCCAGCAGCACCGGGACTAGCGCTTACAATGAGCAGTTCTTC
v_call: TRBV6-5; d_call: TRBD2; j_call: TRBJ2-5; clone_size: -; cdr3_aa: CASSYFGGGRETQYF; cdr3_nt: TGTGCCAGCAGTTACTTTGGCGGGGGGCGAGAGACCCAGTACTTC
v_call: TRBV25-1; d_call: -; j_call: TRBJ1-4; clone_size: -; cdr3_aa: CASSERRLSGEKLFF; cdr3_nt: TGTGCCAGCAGTGAGCGGCGGCTGAGTGGTGAAAAACTGTTTTTT
v_call: TRBV9; d_call: TRBD1; j_call: TRBJ2-7; clone_size: few; cdr3_aa: CASSVAGQGLYEQYF; cdr3_nt: TGTGCCAGCAGCGTAGCGGGACAGGGCCTCTACGAGCAGTACTTC
v_call: TRBV5-1; d_call: -; j_call: TRBJ2-1; clone_size: -; cdr3_aa: CASSPMGGGRTYEQFF; cdr3_nt: TGCGCCAGCAGCCCCATGGGGGGGGGCCGTACATATGAGCAGTTCTTC
v_call: TRBV6-6; d_call: -; j_call: TRBJ2-6; clone_size: many; cdr3_aa: CASSSIPGANVLTF; cdr3_nt: TGTGCCAGCAGTTCTATTCCTGGGGCCAACGTCCTGACTTTC
v_call: TRBV6-5; d_call: TRBD2; j_call: TRBJ2-7; clone_size: -; cdr3_aa: CASSQPGLAGYEQYF; cdr3_nt: TGTGCCAGCAGTCAACCGGGACTAGCAGGGTACGAGCAGTACTTC
v_call: TRBV5-4; d_call: -; j_call: TRBJ1-4; clone_size: few; cdr3_aa: CASTSGRANEKLFF; cdr3_nt: TGTGCCAGCACCTCTGGCAGGGCTAATGAAAAACTGTTTTTT
v_call: TRBV15; d_call: TRBD1; j_call: TRBJ2-1; clone_size: -; cdr3_aa: CATSSGQGAFDNEQFF; cdr3_nt: TGTGCCACCAGCAGTGGACAGGGGGCATTCGACAATGAGCAGTTCTTC
v_call: TRBV5-4; d_call: TRBD1; j_call: TRBJ1-2; clone_size: few; cdr3_aa: CASSLDRGTYGYTF; cdr3_nt: TGTGCCAGCAGCTTGGACAGGGGTACCTATGGCTACACCTTC
v_call: TRBV18; d_call: -; j_call: TRBJ1-5; clone_size: -; cdr3_aa: CASSGTGSYDQPQHF; cdr3_nt: TGTGCCAGCTCAGGAACAGGGAGCTACGATCAGCCCCAGCATTTT
v_call: TRBV7-6; d_call: TRBD2; j_call: TRBJ2-1; clone_size: few; cdr3_aa: CASSLVETSYNEQFF; cdr3_nt: TGTGCCAGCAGCTTAGTGGAGACTAGCTATAATGAGCAGTTCTTC
v_call: TRBV18; d_call: -; j_call: TRBJ2-6; clone_size: few; cdr3_aa: CASSTGQLQLSGANVLTF; cdr3_nt: TGTGCCAGCTCAACAGGACAACTTCAACTCTCTGGGGCCAACGTCCTGACTTTC
v_call: TRBV5-6; d_call: TRBD2; j_call: TRBJ2-3; clone_size: -; cdr3_aa: CASSNSGPLQYF; cdr3_nt: TGTGCCAGCAGCAATAGCGGGCCCCTCCAGTATTTT
v_call: TRBV7-9; d_call: -; j_call: TRBJ2-5; clone_size: few; cdr3_aa: CASSLGYRDETQYF; cdr3_nt: TGTGCCAGCAGCTTAGGGTACAGGGATGAGACCCAGTACTTC